These 30 T cell receptor beta chains were sequenced from one sample in a study of early T cells in non-severe SARS-CoV-2 infection. TCRdb redid the calling of the 5' RACE reads with MiXCR, one entry per CDR3 protein. The sample shows tens of thousands of distinct CDR3 sequences, approximately 16% of them seen only once. Sequenced material: whole blood, taken at baseline. The receptors were gathered from an adult who was a healthcare worker with PCR-confirmed SARS-CoV-2 infection or an uninfected control (not recorded which).

The gene calls are TRBV7-9 and TRBJ2-3; D gene uncertain. V lost 3 bases and J 2 bases, leaving 9 bases between the germline ends. Germline lookup yields CDR1 SEHNR and CDR2 FQNEAQ (reference sequence). This CDR3 is built from 14 residues. The CDR3 sequence is CASSFGGFTDTQYF. The CDR3 nucleotides are TGTGCCAGCAGCTTCGGCGGATTCACAGATACGCAGTATTTT.

This clonotype was counted ten times or more. The V call is TRBV6-5, the J call TRBJ2-5, with D possibly matching TRBD2 (6 bases). CDR3 length: 14 residues. Germline CDR1 is MNHEY and CDR2 is SVGAGI. Between the trimmed V and J ends, which lost 2 bases and 3 bases, there was a span of 10 bases. CDR3 amino acids: CASSYGTGKETQYF. DNA for the CDR3: TGTGCCAGCAGTTACGGGACTGGTAAAGAGACCCAGTACTTC.

The chain is built from TRBV7-9 and TRBJ1-1, with no clear D. This CDR3 is 17 amino acids long. CDR1 and CDR2 (germline): SEHNR, FQNEAQ (reference sequence). Trimming removed 1 base at V and 1 base at J, with 16 bases between. For the CDR3, the DNA is TGTGCCAGCAGCTTAGGTAGAGCGTCGCGGGGGAACACTGAAGCTTTCTTT. Its translation is CASSLGRASRGNTEAFF.

This clonotype was counted a few times. The chain carries TRBV28 and TRBJ2-1; no clear D. Looked up from germline, CDR1 is MDHEN and CDR2 is SYDVKM. This CDR3 is built from 14 residues. Trimming shortened V by 2 bases and J by 0 bases, and 5 bases separated the two germline ends. The CDR3 is CASSLAISYNEQFF. The DNA for the CDR3 is TGTGCCAGCAGTTTAGCGATCTCCTACAATGAGCAGTTCTTC. The whole variable domain, filled in from reference TRBV28 and TRBJ2-1, reads DVKVTQSSRYLVKRTGEKVFLECVQDMDHENMFWYRQDPGLGLRLIYFSYDVKMKEKGDIPEGYSVSREKKERFSLILESASTNQTSMYLCASSLAISYNEQFFGPGTRLTVL.

The genes are TRBV11-2 and TRBJ2-1; D is uncertain. The V gene's germline CDR1 is SGHAT and CDR2 FQNNGV. The V end lost 0 bases, the J end lost 12 bases, and 6 bases lay between the germline ends. The CDR3 has 11 amino acids. CDR3 in amino acids: CASSLDLVQFF. Here the CDR3 DNA reads TGTGCCAGCAGCTTAGATCTGGTGCAGTTCTTC.

The rearrangement links TRBV4-3 to TRBJ2-1; 14 bases are shared with TRBD2. CDR3 size: 19 residues. Trimming took 4 bases from V and 4 from J; bases not matched to a gene: 12. Germline CDR1 LGHNA, CDR2 YSLEER. The CDR3 loop is CASSPTTSGRVGTYNEQFF. The CDR3 DNA reads TGCGCCAGCAGCCCAACGACTAGCGGGAGGGTGGGCACTTACAATGAGCAGTTCTTC.

This clonotype was recorded at least ten times. V usage is TRBV6-6 and J usage is TRBJ2-3; D ambiguous. CDR1 is MNHNY, CDR2 SVGAGI, per germline (reference sequence). Trimming pared 6 bases from V and 4 bases from J, leaving 8 bases between. The CDR3 covers 12 residues. The CDR3 loop is CASSPGPDTQYF. The CDR3 coding sequence is TGTGCCAGCAGCCCAGGACCAGATACGCAGTATTTT.

This clonotype has only a few counts. This chain joins TRBV2 and TRBJ1-1; the D gene is possibly TRBD1 (6 bases). Deletions cut 6 bases from V and 2 bases from J, with 19 bases between. The CDR3 contains 16 residues. The V gene's germline CDR1 is SNHLY and CDR2 FYNNEI. In nucleotides, the CDR3 is TGTGCCAGCAGCCTAACCCGGGACACTCTAAACACTGAAGCTTTCTTT. This translates into CASSLTRDTLNTEAFF.

The table lists this clonotype with a few counts. The CDR3 DNA sequence: TGTGCCAGCAGCCTAGGGGGGACCCTACTTTTGGAGCAGTACTTC. This codes for CASSLGGTLLLEQYF. The V gene is TRBV2, the J gene TRBJ2-7; either TRBD1 or TRBD2 may fit D (6 bases each). Between the trimmed V and J ends, which lost 6 bases and 7 bases, there was a span of 22 bases. The CDR3 length is 15 residues. The germline V gene has CDR1 SNHLY and CDR2 FYNNEI. The full variable domain, rest sourced from reference TRBV2 and TRBJ2-7, is EPEVTQTPSHQVTQMGQEVILRCVPISNHLYFYWYRQILGQKVEFLVSFYNNEISEKSEIFDDQFSVERPDGSNFTLKIRSTKLEDSAMYFCASSLGGTLLLEQYFGPGTRLTVT.

Many counts were recorded for this clonotype. CDR3 residues: CASSLARVSEQYF. The DNA for the CDR3 is TGTGCCAGCAGCTTAGCGCGGGTGAGCGAGCAGTACTTC. The chain couples TRBV7-8 to TRBJ2-7; TRBD2 might be the D (5 bases). The CDR3 has 13 amino acids. V was clipped by 0 bases and J by 6 bases, with 9 bases between them. The germline CDR1 and CDR2 sequences are SGHVS and FQNEAQ. The full variable domain, in which reference TRBV7-8 and TRBJ2-7 provide the parts outside the CDR3, is GAGVSQSPRYKVAKRGQDVALRCDPISGHVSLFWYQQALGQGPEFLTYFQNEAQLDKSGLPSDRFFAERPEGSVSTLKIQRTQQEDSAVYLCASSLARVSEQYFGPGTRLTVT.

Here the CDR3 DNA reads TGCGCCAGCAGCCAAGATCCGGGAGGGGGCACAGATACGCAGTATTTT. Translating gives CASSQDPGGGTDTQYF. J is TRBJ2-3 and V is TRBV4-1; 8 positions agree with TRBD2. CDR1 is MGHRA and CDR2 is YSYEKL in the germline V gene. V shed 0 bases and J 1 base; nucleotides not matched to a gene: 3. This CDR3 contains 16 residues.

This clonotype was recorded at least ten times. V and J are TRBV12-3 or TRBV12-4 and TRBJ1-1; 8 nucleotides match TRBD1. The CDR3 sequence is 14 residues long. V gave up 6 bases and J gave up 6 bases; unmatched junction bases: 9. CDR3 loop: CASRDQGADPEAFF. In nucleotides, the CDR3 is TGTGCCAGCAGGGATCAGGGGGCGGACCCTGAAGCTTTCTTT.

This clonotype was detected ten times or more. The chain links TRBV13 to TRBJ2-7; D is undetermined. The CDR3 sequence is 12 residues long. Trimming cost V 0 bases and J 3 bases, with 3 bases left between them. Per germline, CDR1 PRHDT and CDR2 FYEKMQ (reference sequence). The CDR3 loop reads CASSLGHYEQYF. The DNA for the CDR3 is TGTGCCAGCAGCTTAGGGCACTACGAGCAGTACTTC.

The rearrangement links TRBV11-2 to TRBJ2-1; no definite D call. This CDR3 contains 12 residues. The V gene's germline CDR1 is SGHAT and CDR2 FQNNGV. The ends were cut back, 5 bases at V and 7 bases at J, with 9 bases in the middle. CDR3 sequence: CASSHSRNEQFF. The CDR3 DNA sequence: TGTGCCAGCAGCCACTCTAGAAATGAGCAGTTCTTC.

There are many counts of this clonotype. The chain joins TRBV7-2 to TRBJ2-1; tentative D call: TRBD2 (5 bases). This CDR3 is 14 amino acids long. The V end was cut by 1 base, the J end by 6 bases, with 10 bases between. Germline V CDR1 and CDR2: SGHTA, FQGNSA. The CDR3: CASSLGVAGNEQFF. The CDR3 coding sequence is TGTGCCAGCAGCTTAGGTGTTGCGGGCAATGAGCAGTTCTTC.

This clonotype was recorded only once. The gene calls are TRBV18 and TRBJ2-3; 7 positions match TRBD2. With 6 bases clipped from V and 14 bases from J, the junction kept 11 bases outside the gene matches. CDR3 length equals 12 residues. The V gene's germline CDR1 is KGHSH and CDR2 LQKENI. The CDR3 nucleotides read TGTGCCAGCTCGCCCGGGACTAATCTTCCGTATTTT. Translating gives CASSPGTNLPYF. Full variable domain (missing parts from reference TRBV18 and TRBJ2-3): NAGVMQNPRHLVRRRGQEARLRCSPMKGHSHVYWYRQLPEEGLKFMVYLQKENIIDESGMPKERFSAEFPKEGPSILRIQQVVRGDSAAYFCASSPGTNLPYFGPGTRLTVL.

V gene TRBV12-3 or TRBV12-4 combines with J gene TRBJ2-5; tentatively, D is TRBD2 (5 bases). Trimming shortened V by 5 bases and J by 5 bases, and 24 bases separated the two germline ends. The CDR3 extends over 17 amino acids. The CDR3 coding sequence is TGTGCCAGCAGTGAAGGACGAAGCGGACTGGTTGAGGAGACCCAGTACTTC. Translation gives CASSEGRSGLVEETQYF.

This chain uses TRBV6-5 with TRBJ2-3; D not resolved. Germline values: CDR1 MNHEY, CDR2 SVGAGI. V dropped 0 bases and J dropped 6 bases, with 10 bases sitting between them. The CDR3 totals 14 residues. CDR3 region: CASSYSSVGDTQYF. The CDR3 DNA reads as TGTGCCAGCAGTTACTCGTCGGTAGGGGATACGCAGTATTTT.

Many counts were recorded for this clonotype. V usage is TRBV6-5 and J usage is TRBJ2-2, with D perhaps TRBD1 or TRBD2 (5 bases each). The CDR3 covers 13 residues. Germline V gene data show CDR1 as MNHEY and CDR2 as SVGAGI. V lost 6 bases and J 8 bases, leaving 13 bases between the germline ends. This CDR3 is CASSPGPWGELFF. The CDR3, as DNA: TGTGCCAGCAGCCCGGGACCATGGGGGGAGCTGTTTTTT.

A remark on this clonotype: One end of the junction varies from germline; a read error may be responsible. The chain couples TRBV4-1 to TRBJ2-3; tentative D call: TRBD1 (5 bases). The germline gives CDR1 MGHRA, CDR2 YSYEKL. CDR3 size: 14 residues. CDR3 in DNA: TGCACCAGCAGCCACCCACAGGTCACAGATACGCAGTATTTT. Amino acids: CTSSHPQVTDTQYF.

Worth noting for this clonotype: A read error may produce the germline difference seen at one junction end. This chain connects TRBV29-1 to TRBJ1-1, with D perhaps matching TRBD1 (6 bases). The germline CDR1 and CDR2 sequences are SQVTM and ANQGSEA. This CDR3 is 14 amino acids long. The CDR3 here is CSVGPLLGDTEVFF. Written as DNA, the CDR3 is TGCAGCGTTGGCCCGCTTCTCGGGGACACTGAAGTTTTCTTT.

The V and J genes are TRBV7-8 and TRBJ2-3, with TRBD2 as a possible D gene (5 bases). This CDR3 is 17 amino acids long. V was cut by 5 bases and J by 1 base, with 19 bases left in between. Germline V gene lookup returns CDR1 SGHVS and CDR2 FQNEAQ. CDR3 DNA sequence: TGTGCCAGCAGCCACCGGGATGGCCAGTGGGGCACAGATACGCAGTATTTT. The encoded protein is CASSHRDGQWGTDTQYF. Complete variable domain (other parts from reference TRBV7-8 and TRBJ2-3): GAGVSQSPRYKVAKRGQDVALRCDPISGHVSLFWYQQALGQGPEFLTYFQNEAQLDKSGLPSDRFFAERPEGSVSTLKIQRTQQEDSAVYLCASSHRDGQWGTDTQYFGPGTRLTVL.

This rearrangement joins TRBV20-1 to TRBJ2-7; weak D call: TRBD1 (5 bases). The CDR3 runs to 13 residues. The ends were cut back, 3 bases at V and 4 bases at J, with 13 bases in the middle. The germline gives CDR1 DFQATT, CDR2 SNEGSKA (reference sequence). The CDR3 region is CSARGRKEYEQYF. The CDR3 coding sequence is TGCAGTGCTAGGGGGCGGAAGGAGTACGAGCAGTACTTC.

This clonotype was counted between two and nine times. CDR3 DNA: TGTGCCAGCAGCCCAGAAGGGGGGATAGGCTATGGCTACACCTTC. Encoded protein: CASSPEGGIGYGYTF. The genes are TRBV7-9 and TRBJ1-2, with D tentatively TRBD1 (6 bases). Germline CDR1 reads SEHNR; CDR2 reads FQNEAQ (reference sequence). The length of the CDR3 is 15 residues. The V and J ends lost 5 bases and 4 bases respectively, with 17 bases between them.

This clonotype was counted many times. The gene calls are TRBV11-2 and TRBJ2-7, with TRBD2 matching over 8 bases. There are 14 residues in the CDR3. V lost 7 bases to trimming and J lost 6 bases; unmatched junction nucleotides: 11. Germline V lookup: CDR1 SGHAT, CDR2 FQNNGV. The CDR3 coding sequence is TGTGCCAGCACCGGCGGGAGGACCGTCGGCGAGCAGTACTTC. Residues: CASTGGRTVGEQYF.

This clonotype was detected ten times or more. The V call is TRBV7-2, the J call TRBJ2-5, with D perhaps matching TRBD2 (5 bases). The germline gives CDR1 SGHTA, CDR2 FQGNSA. V dropped 3 bases and J dropped 5 bases, with 13 bases sitting between them. This CDR3 comprises 14 residues. The CDR3 loop is CASSFDSSRETQYF. The DNA of the CDR3 is TGTGCCAGCAGCTTCGACTCTAGCAGGGAGACCCAGTACTTC. Based on the CDR3 plus reference TRBV7-2 and TRBJ2-5, the full variable domain is GAGVSQSPSNKVTEKGKDVELRCDPISGHTALYWYRQSLGQGLEFLIYFQGNSAPDKSGLPSDRFSAERTGGSVSTLTIQRTQQEDSAVYLCASSFDSSRETQYFGPGTRLLVL.

The chain joins TRBV12-2 to TRBJ1-1; TRBD1, the table's D call, was not compared with the DNA. TRBV12-2 has pseudogene status. The CDR3 has 15 residues. The CDR3 region is CASRLGDSFHTEAFF. The CDR3 DNA follows: TGTGCAAGTCGCTTAGGGGACAGCTTCCACACTGAAGCTTTCTTT.

This chain links TRBV6-6 with TRBJ1-4; 9 bases align to TRBD1. The CDR3 is 16 amino acids. Unmatched junction bases numbered 12, after V lost 6 bases and J lost 7 bases. The germline CDR1 and CDR2 sequences are MNHNY and SVGAGI (reference sequence). The CDR3 bases are TGTGCCAGCAGCCCGGGACAGGGATTCATAAGTGAAAAACTGTTTTTT. Protein: CASSPGQGFISEKLFF.

The sample holds many counts of this clonotype. V is TRBV28 and J is TRBJ2-1; D call uncertain. V was trimmed by 2 bases and J by 8 bases, leaving 13 bases between them. Germline CDR1 and CDR2: MDHEN and SYDVKM. There are 14 residues in the CDR3. The CDR3 spells CASSLPSHQDEQFF. In DNA, the CDR3 is TGTGCCAGCAGTTTACCCTCTCACCAGGATGAGCAGTTCTTC.

This sequence joins TRBV20-1 and TRBJ2-2, with 11 nucleotides matching TRBD2. CDR3 length equals 15 residues. Germline V gene lookup returns CDR1 DFQATT and CDR2 SNEGSKA (reference sequence). V shed 3 bases and J 10 bases; nucleotides not matched to a gene: 10. CDR3 sequence reads: CSARLLAGAREELFF. Written as DNA, the CDR3 is TGCAGTGCTAGGCTACTAGCGGGGGCCCGTGAGGAGCTGTTTTTT.